This passage covers 32 T cell receptor beta chains from one sample sequenced in a study of T-cell reconstitution after alpha-beta-depleted transplantation in children. It was with unique molecular identifiers that the TCRbeta library was prepared. A single record per CDR3 protein comes from TCRdb applying MiXCR to the PCR reads. The table has 350,000 to 450,000 distinct CDR3 sequences, roughly 13% seen once. This material consisted of PBMCs, taken from the stem cell graft. Source of these receptors: a human donor who donated a stem cell graft to a child with Fanconi anemia.

The gene calls are TRBV7-2 and TRBJ2-1; 7 bases fit TRBD1. With 5 bases clipped from V and 6 bases from J, the junction kept 4 bases outside the gene matches. The CDR3 has 13 residues. CDR1 SGHTA and CDR2 FQGNSA come from the germline V gene. The CDR3 nucleotides are TGTGCCAGCAGCATAAACAGGGGCAATGAGCAGTTCTTC. Its translation: CASSINRGNEQFF.

This clonotype was recorded a few times. V is TRBV30 and J is TRBJ2-5, with D unresolved. Trimming cost V 5 bases and J 5 bases, with 12 bases left between them. This CDR3 is built from 12 residues. Germline loops: CDR1 GTSNPN, CDR2 SVGIG (reference sequence). Written as DNA, the CDR3 is TGTGCCTGGGACGGACGCGAGGAGACCCAGTACTTC. Its translation is CAWDGREETQYF.

The chain carries TRBV27 and TRBJ2-3, with a tentative D call TRBD1 (6 bases). V lost 2 bases to trimming and J lost 3 bases, with 9 bases between them. There are 14 residues in the CDR3. Germline V lookup: CDR1 MNHEY, CDR2 SMNVEV (reference sequence). The CDR3 sequence is CASSLRTATDTQYF. The DNA for the CDR3 is TGTGCCAGCAGTTTAAGGACAGCTACAGATACGCAGTATTTT.

This clonotype was picked up a small number of times. The chain carries TRBV6-1 and TRBJ1-1; unclear D gene. The CDR3 contains 11 residues. Germline CDR1 and CDR2: MNHNS and SASEGT. The V gene lost 5 bases and the J gene lost 11 bases, with 12 bases spanning the gap. CDR3 in amino acids: CASSFSVGAFF. The CDR3 DNA is TGTGCCAGCAGTTTCAGCGTTGGGGCTTTCTTT.

This clonotype was found a few times. V is TRBV3-1 and J is TRBJ1-6; D gene uncertain. Germline assignment: CDR1 LGHDT and CDR2 YNNKEL (reference sequence). CDR3 length: 15 residues. With 4 bases removed from V and 5 bases from J, the gap between germline ends came to 12 bases. The CDR3 here is CASSPLAGNNSPLHF. CDR3 bases: TGTGCCAGCAGCCCCCTCGCGGGGAATAATTCACCCCTCCACTTT.

This rearrangement joins TRBV5-1 to TRBJ2-2, with D uncertain. The CDR3 has 12 residues. The germline gives CDR1 SGHRS, CDR2 YFSETQ. V was trimmed by 4 bases and J by 7 bases, leaving 8 bases between them. CDR3 residues: CASSRPDGELFF. Written as DNA, the CDR3 is TGCGCCAGCAGCCGCCCGGACGGGGAGCTGTTTTTT.

This clonotype turned up a few times. The genes are TRBV5-1 and TRBJ2-1, with a tentative D call TRBD2 (6 bases). The germline V gene has CDR1 SGHRS and CDR2 YFSETQ. V lost 0 bases, J lost 8 bases, and 12 bases lay in between. The CDR3 covers 14 residues. The CDR3 region has the DNA TGCGCCAGCAGCTTGGCGCGGGGCTATTATGAGCAGTTCTTC. It translates to CASSLARGYYEQFF.

The chain has TRBV5-1 and TRBJ2-5; 7 positions match TRBD2. This CDR3 has 17 residues. With 0 bases clipped from V and 1 base from J, the junction kept 9 bases outside the gene matches. Germline V CDR1 and CDR2: SGHRS, YFSETQ. The CDR3 loop is CASSLAKAGYFQETQYF. The CDR3 nucleotides are TGCGCCAGCAGCTTGGCCAAAGCGGGGTATTTCCAAGAGACCCAGTACTTC.

This clonotype was observed at least ten times. The chain recombines TRBV12-3 or TRBV12-4 with TRBJ2-3; D remains unclear. There are 13 residues in the CDR3. Trimming stripped 3 bases from V and 0 bases from J, with 4 bases between. The CDR3 spells CASSFRSTDTQYF. Here the CDR3 DNA reads TGTGCCAGCAGTTTCCGAAGCACAGATACGCAGTATTTT.

This clonotype was recorded many times. The CDR3 sequence is CASRMQGEVTEAFF. DNA for the CDR3: TGTGCCAGCAGGATGCAGGGGGAGGTAACTGAAGCTTTCTTT. The chain has TRBV27 and TRBJ1-1, with 7 bases fitting TRBD1. The CDR3 length is 14 residues. Trimming at V came to 6 bases and at J to 5 bases, leaving 9 bases not matched to a gene. Per the germline V gene, CDR1 is MNHEY and CDR2 is SMNVEV (reference sequence).

In its sample, this clonotype was seen a few times. The CDR3 nucleotides read TGTGCCAGCAGTTACTTGTTAGCGGGGGGCACAGATACGCAGTATTTT. Translated, it gives CASSYLLAGGTDTQYF. The V call is TRBV6-5, the J call TRBJ2-3, with 9 bases identical to TRBD2. Germline V gene lookup returns CDR1 MNHEY and CDR2 SVGAGI. The CDR3 loop spans 16 amino acids. J lost 1 base, V lost 1 base, and 3 bases had no gene match.

This clonotype has at least ten counts. The chain joins TRBV7-2 to TRBJ1-2, with a weak D call TRBD1 (5 bases). Germline V lookup: CDR1 SGHTA, CDR2 FQGNSA. V lost 6 bases to trimming and J lost 5 bases, with 13 bases between them. The CDR3 extends over 13 amino acids. The CDR3 loop reads CASRPQGTYGYTF. The CDR3 DNA sequence: TGTGCCAGCAGACCCCAGGGAACGTATGGCTACACCTTC.

This clonotype was picked up a small number of times. V gene TRBV15 combines with J gene TRBJ2-7; D uncertain. The CDR3 loop spans 15 amino acids. Germline V gives CDR1 LNHNV, CDR2 YYDKDF (reference sequence). V was pared by 0 bases and J by 6 bases, with 15 bases between. DNA for the CDR3: TGTGCCACCAGCAGAGATCAGGACCCTTCGGGCGAGCAGTACTTC. The encoded protein is CATSRDQDPSGEQYF.

This clonotype has ten or more counts. The chain carries TRBV5-6 and TRBJ2-2; D uncertain. CDR3 length equals 14 residues. CDR1 SGHDT and CDR2 YYEEEE come from the germline V gene. V was clipped by 3 bases and J by 8 bases, with 14 bases between them. CDR3 loop: CASSSPGLRGELFF. The CDR3 region has the DNA TGTGCCAGCAGCTCCCCGGGCCTTAGAGGGGAGCTGTTTTTT. The whole variable domain, remainder taken from reference TRBV5-6 and TRBJ2-2, is DAGVTQSPTHLIKTRGQQVTLRCSPKSGHDTVSWYQQALGQGPQFIFQYYEEEERQRGNFPDRFSGHQFPNYSSELNVNALLLGDSALYLCASSSPGLRGELFFGEGSRLTVL.

As concerns this clonotype: This could be a read error, since a much larger clone is one nucleotide away. The V call is TRBV4-3, the J call TRBJ1-1, with D tentatively TRBD1 (6 bases). The CDR3 totals 13 residues. Between the trimmed V and J ends, which lost 3 bases and 1 base, there was a span of 6 bases. Germline V gene sequence: CDR1 LGHNA, CDR2 YSLEER. This CDR3 is CASSQTGNTEAFF. CDR3 DNA sequence: TGCGCCAGCAGCCAGACAGGGAACACTGAAGCTTTCTTT.

In this sample, this clonotype turned up many times. This sequence joins TRBV12-3 or TRBV12-4 and TRBJ1-1, with D unresolved. Trimming stripped 3 bases from V and 0 bases from J, with 14 bases between. The CDR3 consists of 16 residues. The CDR3, as DNA: TGTGCCAGCAGTTTGGCTGACCTTATTATGAACACTGAAGCTTTCTTT. It encodes CASSLADLIMNTEAFF.

This clonotype has ten or more counts. V usage is TRBV2 and J usage is TRBJ1-6, with 7 bases identical to TRBD1. V lost 6 bases, J lost 9 bases, and 8 bases stayed unmatched. From germline, CDR1 is SNHLY and CDR2 FYNNEI. The CDR3 totals 14 residues. CDR3 DNA: TGTGCCAGCAGCCTCGGACAGGCCCCTTCACCCCTCCACTTT. This gives the protein CASSLGQAPSPLHF. The complete variable domain, with remaining parts taken from reference TRBV2 and TRBJ1-6, reads EPEVTQTPSHQVTQMGQEVILRCVPISNHLYFYWYRQILGQKVEFLVSFYNNEISEKSEIFDDQFSVERPDGSNFTLKIRSTKLEDSAMYFCASSLGQAPSPLHFGNGTRLTVT.

This clonotype was seen only a few times. The V gene is TRBV10-3, the J gene TRBJ2-1; 7 nucleotides match TRBD1. Germline V gene lookup returns CDR1 ENHRY and CDR2 SYGVKD. V was pared by 6 bases and J by 4 bases, with 9 bases of the junction left unmatched. CDR3 length: 15 residues. In nucleotides, the CDR3 is TGTGCCATCAGGGGGTTCCCGGGACAGTACAATGAGCAGTTCTTC. Its translation: CAIRGFPGQYNEQFF.

This clonotype was observed once. This rearrangement joins TRBV28 to TRBJ2-6; TRBD1 might be the D (5 bases). The CDR3 has 18 amino acids. V shed 8 bases and J shed 0 bases, with 20 bases lying between them. The germline V gene encodes CDR1 MDHEN and CDR2 SYDVKM. Here the CDR3 DNA reads TGTGCCAGCTGCGCCGGTCTATTCAGGGACTCTGGGGCCAACGTCCTGACTTTC. It is translated as CASCAGLFRDSGANVLTF.

The V gene is TRBV30, the J gene TRBJ2-7; TRBD2 might be the D (5 bases). Germline CDR1 reads GTSNPN; CDR2 reads SVGIG (reference sequence). CDR3 length: 13 amino acids. V was shortened by 6 bases and J by 4 bases, with 16 bases between the two germline ends. The CDR3 region is CACTRESWYEQYF. The CDR3, as DNA: TGTGCCTGCACCCGGGAATCCTGGTACGAGCAGTACTTC.

The chain is built from TRBV9 and TRBJ1-1, with 9 bases matching TRBD1. Germline V gives CDR1 SGDLS, CDR2 YYNGEE. The ends lost 2 bases at V and 8 bases at J; junction bases unmatched: 10. The CDR3 consists of 15 residues. CDR3 in amino acids: CASSVIQQGAAEAFF. The CDR3 coding sequence is TGTGCCAGCAGCGTTATACAACAGGGGGCGGCGGAAGCTTTCTTT.

The chain is built from TRBV6-2 or TRBV6-3 and TRBJ1-2; D perhaps matches TRBD1 (5 bases). This CDR3 has 13 residues. Looked up from germline, CDR1 is MNHEY and CDR2 is SVGEGT. V shed 6 bases and J shed 4 bases, with 12 bases lying between them. The CDR3 loop is CASRPSGGYGYTF. CDR3 in DNA: TGTGCCAGCAGACCATCGGGGGGCTATGGCTACACCTTC.

This clonotype was seen a handful of times. V and J are TRBV13 and TRBJ1-3; TRBD1 might be the D (5 bases). Germline CDR1 is PRHDT and CDR2 is FYEKMQ (reference sequence). This CDR3 comprises 15 residues. The germline V and J ends were trimmed by 5 bases and 4 bases, with 15 bases remaining between them. The CDR3 spells CASSTPGGVGNTIYF. The CDR3 region has the DNA TGTGCCAGCAGCACCCCAGGAGGGGTCGGAAACACCATATATTTT.

This clonotype was counted a few times. The rearrangement links TRBV5-1 to TRBJ1-2; D call uncertain. Germline assignment: CDR1 SGHRS and CDR2 YFSETQ. This CDR3 spans 13 amino acids. The germline V and J ends were trimmed by 2 bases and 4 bases, with 9 bases remaining between them. In nucleotides, the CDR3 is TGCGCCAGCAGCTTCGACGGACTCTATGGCTACACCTTC. Amino acid sequence: CASSFDGLYGYTF. The entire variable domain, with the rest obtained from reference TRBV5-1 and TRBJ1-2, is as follows: KAGVTQTPRYLIKTRGQQVTLSCSPISGHRSVSWYQQTPGQGLQFLFEYFSETQRNKGNFPGRFSGRQFSNSRSEMNVSTLELGDSALYLCASSFDGLYGYTFGSGTRLTVV.

CDR3: CAWSGLAAGELFF. CDR3 sequence (DNA): TGTGCCTGGAGCGGACTAGCGGCCGGGGAGCTGTTTTTT. V gene TRBV30 combines with J gene TRBJ2-2; 10 bases align to TRBD2. V shed 3 bases, J shed 6 bases, and the junction held 1 base outside the gene matches. Germline CDR1 is GTSNPN and CDR2 is SVGIG (reference sequence). This CDR3 region has 13 residues.

The sample holds a few counts of this clonotype. The chain carries TRBV15 and TRBJ1-5; D unresolved. V lost 1 base to trimming and J lost 7 bases, with 17 bases between them. The CDR3 extends over 16 amino acids. Per the germline V gene, CDR1 is LNHNV and CDR2 is YYDKDF (reference sequence). CDR3 nucleotide sequence: TGTGCCACCAGCAGAGGCTTTGGCGCCGATGCCCAGCCCCAGCATTTT. It codes for CATSRGFGADAQPQHF.

This chain joins TRBV6-2 or TRBV6-3 and TRBJ2-2; the D gene could be TRBD1 or TRBD2 (6 bases each). CDR1 is MNHEY, CDR2 SVGEGT, per germline. This CDR3 is built from 16 residues. V was trimmed by 6 bases and J by 1 base, leaving 15 bases between them. This chain's CDR3 is CASSPLGGQNTGELFF. The CDR3 coding sequence is TGTGCCAGCAGCCCCCTCGGGGGACAGAACACCGGGGAGCTGTTTTTT.

This clonotype was picked up many times. The chain links TRBV15 to TRBJ2-2; D remains unclear. Trimming removed 2 bases from V and 0 bases from J, with 10 bases in between. The CDR3 loop spans 16 amino acids. Per the germline V gene, CDR1 is LNHNV and CDR2 is YYDKDF (reference sequence). The CDR3 coding sequence is TGTGCCACCAGCAGAACCGAATACGCGAACACCGGGGAGCTGTTTTTT. It codes for CATSRTEYANTGELFF. The variable domain in full, completed from reference TRBV15 and TRBJ2-2, reads DAMVIQNPRYQVTQFGKPVTLSCSQTLNHNVMYWYQQKSSQAPKLLFHYYDKDFNNEADTPDNFQSRRPNTSFCFLDIRSPGLGDTAMYLCATSRTEYANTGELFFGEGSRLTVL.

The table lists this clonotype with a few counts. This rearrangement joins TRBV7-9 to TRBJ1-2; 7 bases are a match to TRBD1. The CDR3 spans 14 residues. Germline assignment: CDR1 SEHNR and CDR2 FQNEAQ (reference sequence). V lost 1 base to trimming and J lost 5 bases; unmatched junction nucleotides: 4. For the CDR3, the DNA is TGTGCCAGCAGCTTAGAGGGGGCGCGATATGGCTACACCTTC. It encodes CASSLEGARYGYTF.

Only a few counts were recorded for this clonotype. The chain links TRBV6-2 or TRBV6-3 to TRBJ2-1; perhaps TRBD2 as D (6 bases). V was trimmed by 7 bases and J by 1 base, leaving 14 bases between them. CDR3 size: 15 residues. Germline V CDR1 and CDR2: MNHEY, SVGEGT. The CDR3, as DNA: TGTGCCAGCACCTTAGGGACTGGGTCCTACAATGAGCAGTTCTTC. The encoded protein is CASTLGTGSYNEQFF.

V gene TRBV4-2 combines with J gene TRBJ1-5, with unresolved D. This CDR3 is 15 amino acids long. Trimming pared 0 bases from V and 2 bases from J, leaving 8 bases between. Germline CDR1 and CDR2: LGHNA and YNFKEQ. The CDR3 bases are TGTGCCAGCAGCCAAGATGAGGTCCGCAATCAGCCCCAGCATTTT. Translating it yields CASSQDEVRNQPQHF.

The sample holds a few counts of this clonotype. The V gene is TRBV12-3 or TRBV12-4, the J gene TRBJ1-1; D is unresolved. Deletions cut 2 bases from V and 4 bases from J, with 17 bases between. The CDR3 is made up of 16 amino acids. CDR3 in amino acids: CASSLSVRLGSTEAFF. The DNA of the CDR3 is TGTGCCAGCAGTTTATCGGTAAGGTTAGGGAGCACTGAAGCTTTCTTT.